These T cell receptor beta chains were read from a single sample in a study of T cells in Graves' hyperthyroidism and ophthalmopathy. Using its own MiXCR run on the multiplex PCR reads, TCRdb lists one record per CDR3 protein. Here the sample spans roughly 170,000 distinct CDR3 sequences, more than 15% being singletons. The sequencing sample was made of blood. These receptors were collected from a woman in her 50s with Graves' hyperthyroidism. CDR3s leave out the opening cysteine and the closing phenylalanine or tryptophan.

v_gene: TRBV12-3/TRBV12-4
CDR3aa: ASSLSYREVGGYT

v_gene: TRBV2
CDR3aa: ASSDAGAGAYEQY

v_gene: TRBV2
CDR3aa: ASSDPSHYGYT

v_gene: TRBV7-6
CDR3aa: ASSLPNRGAHLRNTGELF

v_gene: TRBV6-1
CDR3aa: ASSPDKFYGYT

v_gene: TRBV12-5
CDR3aa: ASGSAVTPSGNTIY

v_gene: TRBV24-1
CDR3aa: ATSDLGQPQH

v_gene: TRBV11-2
CDR3aa: ASSLGRAGSGKTQY

v_gene: TRBV6-4
CDR3aa: ASSERLTDTQY

v_gene: TRBV6-1
CDR3aa: ASSEAASGPYGYT

v_gene: TRBV9
CDR3aa: ASTKTGASFGGYT

v_gene: TRBV6-2/TRBV6-3
CDR3aa: ASSHGEKLF

v_gene: TRBV12-3/TRBV12-4
CDR3aa: ASSSLGQDAYETQY

v_gene: TRBV20-1
CDR3aa: SASNRVNTEAF

v_gene: TRBV15
CDR3aa: ATSRALGGNEQF

v_gene: TRBV6-2/TRBV6-3
CDR3aa: ASSPGQEGNEQF

v_gene: TRBV27
CDR3aa: ASSPQGAAVTEAF

v_gene: TRBV27
CDR3aa: ASSSFPGAYGYT

v_gene: TRBV4-1
CDR3aa: ASSQGPGVGNQPQH

v_gene: TRBV6-1
CDR3aa: ASSVDRGGGTDTQY

v_gene: TRBV2
CDR3aa: ASSSRRVNTEAF

v_gene: TRBV20-1
CDR3aa: SARPSRGNQPQH